Below are 8 T cell receptor beta chains sequenced from a single sample in a study of blood T cell repertoires in COVID-19. Sequenced by immunoSEQ multiplex PCR; TCRdb stores in-frame clones only, minus some. This sample yields over 250,000 clones, of which approximately 90% are seen a single time; around 9% belongs to the top ten. The sequencing sample was made of PBMCs or T cells enriched from blood (not recorded which). The origin of the receptors is a woman younger than 30 who had recovered from COVID-19.

The chain has TRBV7-3 and TRBJ2-7; D possibly corresponds to TRBD2 (5 bases). There are 12 residues in the CDR3. Germline loops: CDR1 SGHTA, CDR2 FQGTGA. V dropped 1 base and J dropped 7 bases, with 8 bases sitting between them. The CDR3 DNA reads as TGTGCCAGCAGCTTAAAAACTAGGGAGCAGTACTTC. Its translation is CASSLKTREQYF.

This clone showed up just a few times. This CDR3 reads CASMGQGVYGYTF. CDR3 DNA sequence: TGTGCCAGCATGGGACAGGGTGTATATGGCTACACCTTC. The chain links TRBV5-6 to TRBJ1-2; TRBD1 aligns across 9 bases. CDR3 size: 13 residues. Trimming cost V 6 bases and J 5 bases; bases outside gene matches: 5. From germline, CDR1 is SGHDT and CDR2 YYEEEE.

The chain combines TRBV11-3 with TRBJ2-1, with a weak D call TRBD2 (5 bases). Germline CDR1 SGHNT, CDR2 YENEEA. The CDR3 sequence is 14 residues long. V dropped 1 base and J dropped 9 bases, with 13 bases sitting between them. DNA of the CDR3: TGTGCCAGCAGCTTAGGGTTCGGGGATAGTGAGCAGTTCTTC. It is translated as CASSLGFGDSEQFF.

This clone was picked up a small number of times. The chain combines TRBV27 with TRBJ1-5, with D maybe TRBD1 (5 bases). The CDR3 contains 17 residues. The germline gives CDR1 MNHEY, CDR2 SMNVEV (reference sequence). V was shortened by 6 bases and J by 4 bases, with 22 bases between the two germline ends. CDR3 amino acids: CASRLRGVEVGNQPQHF. In DNA, the CDR3 is TGTGCCAGCAGATTACGGGGGGTGGAGGTGGGGAATCAGCCCCAGCATTTT.

The chain carries TRBV6-5 and TRBJ2-3; TRBD1 matches 7 bases. The CDR3 is 14 residues long. The junction had 7 bases not matched to a gene; V was cut back by 6 bases and J by 4 bases. The germline V gene encodes CDR1 MNHEY and CDR2 SVGAGI. CDR3 nucleotide sequence: TGTGCCAGCAGCGGGACAGTAGAGGCAGATACGCAGTATTTT. Encoded protein: CASSGTVEADTQYF.

CDR3 amino acids: CASSLGQSYEQYF. The CDR3 DNA sequence: TGCGCCAGCAGCTTGGGGCAGTCTTACGAGCAGTACTTC. The chain employs TRBV5-1 and TRBJ2-7; D unresolved. V was pared by 0 bases and J by 4 bases, with 8 bases between. This CDR3 has 13 amino acids. Germline V gene data show CDR1 as SGHRS and CDR2 as YFSETQ.

The chain recombines TRBV30 with TRBJ1-2; TRBD1 matches 8 bases. With V trimmed by 0 bases and J by 6 bases, 6 bases remained unmatched. Germline lookup yields CDR1 GTSNPN and CDR2 SVGIG (reference sequence). The CDR3 is 14 residues long. The CDR3 nucleotides are TGTGCCTGGAGTGTACAATGGACAGGGAATGGCTACACCTTC. This encodes CAWSVQWTGNGYTF.

The V and J genes are TRBV7-2 and TRBJ2-7; TRBD1 aligns across 8 bases. This CDR3 has 17 amino acids. CDR1 and CDR2 from the germline V gene are SGHTA and FQGNSA. The trim removed 0 bases at V and 1 base at J, leaving 8 bases unmatched. In nucleotides, the CDR3 is TGTGCCAGCAGCTTAGCGGGGACAGGATGGACGTCCTACGAGCAGTACTTC. Amino acids: CASSLAGTGWTSYEQYF.